This paragraph reports one T cell receptor beta chain. Sequenced by immunoSEQ multiplex PCR; TCRdb stores in-frame clones only, minus some. Here the sample spans 55,000 to 75,000 clones, about 81% being singletons. This sample stems from a study of blood T cell repertoires in COVID-19. Trimming pared 0 bases from V and 3 bases from J, leaving 21 bases between. This CDR3 is 18 amino acids long. Germline assignment: CDR1 SGHRS and CDR2 YFSETQ. The clonotype was recovered from a human donor in a cohort sampled during active COVID-19. Sequenced input: peripheral blood. The chain employs TRBV5-1 and TRBJ1-1, with TRBD1 as a possible D gene (6 bases). CDR3: CASSLGPNRADVDTEAFF. The CDR3 DNA sequence: TGCGCCAGCAGCTTGGGCCCCAACAGGGCCGACGTGGACACTGAAGCTTTCTTT.